A selection of T cell receptor beta chains follows, all from one sample in a study of T-cell memory formation after mild COVID-19. TCRdb re-called the 5' RACE reads with MiXCR, one entry per CDR3 protein. The sample shows over 50,000 distinct CDR3 sequences, 9.3% of them seen only once. Sequences were obtained from PBMCs or a T cell subset sorted from them (not recorded which). Source of these receptors: an adult woman who had mild COVID-19 (a few samples of this study predate the infection). Cell type and time point are not known. CDR3s include the opening cysteine and the closing phenylalanine or tryptophan. The D gene is left open where the match is weak. The size of a clone is reported for some rows only, either as once, few or many, or as a class for expanded clones.

size,D,V,J,CDR3,DNA
many,-,TRBV29-1,TRBJ2-3,CSVEGRAGLWTDTQYF,TGCAGCGTTGAAGGGAGGGCAGGGCTTTGGACAGATACGCAGTATTTT
few,TRBD1,TRBV12-3/TRBV12-4,TRBJ1-5,CASSSGQTGNQPQHF,TGTGCCAGCAGTTCGGGACAGACTGGCAATCAGCCCCAGCATTTT
-,-,TRBV3-1,TRBJ2-7,CASSQAAGYEQYF,TGTGCCAGCAGCCAAGCGGCGGGATACGAGCAGTACTTC
few,TRBD1,TRBV9,TRBJ2-7,CASSVGTGAYEQYF,TGTGCCAGCAGCGTGGGGACAGGGGCCTACGAGCAGTACTTC
-,TRBD1,TRBV2,TRBJ1-5,CASSRDRASNQPQHF,TGTGCCAGCAGTAGGGACAGGGCTAGCAATCAGCCCCAGCATTTT
few,-,TRBV7-2,TRBJ2-2,CASSPGLGIRRVGELFF,TGTGCCAGCAGCCCCGGGTTAGGCATCCGGCGGGTGGGGGAGCTGTTTTTT
many,-,TRBV7-2,TRBJ1-1,CASSQSSFPEAFF,TGTGCCAGCAGCCAATCCTCGTTCCCTGAAGCTTTCTTT
few,-,TRBV19,TRBJ2-5,CASSAQGRETQYF,TGTGCCAGTAGTGCTCAGGGGAGGGAGACCCAGTACTTC
many,-,TRBV2,TRBJ2-7,CASSEAGRAHEQYF,TGTGCCAGCAGTGAAGCTGGCAGGGCCCACGAGCAGTACTTC
many,TRBD2,TRBV7-6,TRBJ2-3,CASSFGGSRDTQYF,TGTGCCAGCAGCTTCGGCGGGAGTAGGGATACGCAGTATTTT
few,TRBD1,TRBV6-5,TRBJ2-5,CASSYLTNDRAVETQYF,TGTGCCAGCAGTTACCTCACAAACGACAGGGCCGTCGAGACCCAGTACTTC
many,TRBD2,TRBV4-2,TRBJ2-5,CASSQGEAGGHIQETQYF,TGTGCCAGCAGCCAAGGTGAAGCGGGGGGGCACATCCAGGAGACCCAGTACTTC
few,TRBD2,TRBV5-1,TRBJ2-1,CASSPSGGSYNEQFF,TGCGCCAGCAGCCCTAGCGGGGGTTCCTACAATGAGCAGTTCTTC
many,-,TRBV12-3/TRBV12-4,TRBJ2-1,CASRGWGGAFHEQFF,TGTGCCAGCAGGGGTTGGGGGGGGGCCTTCCATGAGCAGTTCTTC
-,-,TRBV5-4,TRBJ1-1,CASREGGRGTEAFF,TGTGCCAGCAGAGAAGGGGGTAGGGGCACTGAAGCTTTCTTT
-,-,TRBV24-1,TRBJ2-5,CATSAMGSGGIETQYF,TGTGCCACCAGTGCCATGGGGTCAGGGGGGATCGAGACCCAGTACTTC